The TCR beta chain described here comes from a study of cytomegalovirus exposure and HLA in healthy donors. Study-level background: The same platform as the roughly 700 first-cohort repertoires was used for the roughly 130 validation repertoires, a later analysis reported.

General study points: It was approximately 150 TCR beta chains that were listed as cytomegalovirus-associated. High specificity and sensitivity for cytomegalovirus status were reported for the classifier.

Generated by immunoSEQ multiplex PCR, the TCRdb table keeps only in-frame clones and is missing some. Among about 63,000 clones listed, around 93% were seen once. The CDR3 sequence is 13 residues long. Trimming removed 5 bases from V and 1 base from J, with 8 bases in between. From germline, CDR1 is SEHNR and CDR2 FQNEAQ (reference sequence). About this clone: No antigen is known for it.

The donors were part of the roughly 130-subject validation cohort, which stood apart from the roughly 670-subject first cohort. The sample was PBMCs. This clonotype originated in a woman younger than 30 in good health and CMV-seropositive. V is TRBV7-9 and J is TRBJ1-1; D remains ambiguous. CDR3 coding DNA: TGTGCCAGCAGCAGACGAGGGAACACTGAAGCTTTCTTT. It codes for CASSRRGNTEAFF.